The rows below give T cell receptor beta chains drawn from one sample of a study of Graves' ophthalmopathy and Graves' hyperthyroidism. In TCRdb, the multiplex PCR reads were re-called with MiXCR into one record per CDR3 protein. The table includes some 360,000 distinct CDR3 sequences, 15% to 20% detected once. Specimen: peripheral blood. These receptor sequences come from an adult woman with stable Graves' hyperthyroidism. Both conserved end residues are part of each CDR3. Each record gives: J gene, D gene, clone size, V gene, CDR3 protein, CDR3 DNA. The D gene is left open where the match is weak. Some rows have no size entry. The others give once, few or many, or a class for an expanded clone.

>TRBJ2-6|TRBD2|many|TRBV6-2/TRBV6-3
CASSNTHPAGAGANVLTF
TGTGCCAGCAGTAACACCCACCCCGCGGGAGCTGGGGCCAACGTCCTGACTTTC
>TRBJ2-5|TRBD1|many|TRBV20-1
CSATGQGASRETQYF
TGCAGTGCTACGGGACAGGGGGCCTCACGTGAGACCCAGTACTTC
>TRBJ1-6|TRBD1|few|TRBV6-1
CASSRTGGDNSPLHF
TGTGCCAGCAGTAGAACAGGGGGCGACAATTCACCCCTCCACTTT
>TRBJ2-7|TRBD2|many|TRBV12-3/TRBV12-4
CASKHGAGVSGEQYF
TGTGCCAGCAAACACGGGGCGGGAGTCTCTGGCGAGCAGTACTTC
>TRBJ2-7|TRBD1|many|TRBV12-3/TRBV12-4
CASSPRTGISYEQYF
TGTGCCAGCAGTCCTCGGACAGGGATCTCCTACGAGCAGTACTTC
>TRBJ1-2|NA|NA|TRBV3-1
CASSQGGGNYGYTF
TGTGCCAGCAGCCAAGGAGGGGGGAACTATGGCTACACCTTC
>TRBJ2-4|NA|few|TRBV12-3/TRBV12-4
CASSLLRTGLAKNIKYF
TGTGCCAGCAGCCTTCTTCGGACGGGTCTAGCCAAAAACATTAAGTACTTC
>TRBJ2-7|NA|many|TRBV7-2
CASSLVGGNLAVYEQYF
TGTGCCAGCAGCTTAGTTGGGGGCAACTTAGCCGTTTACGAGCAGTACTTC
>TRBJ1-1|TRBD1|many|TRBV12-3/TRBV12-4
CASKRGTGGLTEAFF
TGTGCCAGCAAACGAGGGACAGGGGGCTTGACTGAAGCTTTCTTT
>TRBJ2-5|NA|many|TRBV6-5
CASSYLASSFGETQYF
TGTGCCAGCAGTTACTTAGCTAGCAGCTTCGGAGAGACCCAGTACTTC
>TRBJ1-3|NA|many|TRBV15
CATSRDQVSGNTIYF
TGTGCCACCAGCAGAGATCAGGTCTCTGGAAACACCATATATTTT
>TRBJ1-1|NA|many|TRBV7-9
CASSSRITEAFF
TGTGCCAGCAGCTCGCGGATCACTGAAGCTTTCTTT
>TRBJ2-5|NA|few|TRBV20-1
CSATPEEAQYF
TGCAGTGCCACCCCAGAGGAGGCCCAGTACTTC
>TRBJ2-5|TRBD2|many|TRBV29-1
CSGLGLAGGETQYF
TGCAGCGGGCTGGGACTAGCGGGAGGTGAGACCCAGTACTTC
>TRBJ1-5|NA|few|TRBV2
CASSEGGFGQPQHF
TGTGCCAGCAGTGAAGGGGGATTCGGTCAGCCCCAGCATTTT
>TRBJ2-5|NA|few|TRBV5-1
CASSLERVGETQYF
TGCGCCAGCAGCTTGGAGAGGGTTGGGGAGACCCAGTACTTC
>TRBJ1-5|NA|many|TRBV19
CASSPAGHQPQHF
TGTGCCAGTAGTCCGGCAGGGCATCAGCCCCAGCATTTT
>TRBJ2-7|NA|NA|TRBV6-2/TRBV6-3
CASSYGQWYEQYF
TGTGCCAGCAGTTACGGGCAGTGGTACGAGCAGTACTTC
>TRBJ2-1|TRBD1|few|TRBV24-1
CATSPATGTTYNEQFF
TGTGCCACCAGTCCTGCGACAGGGACAACCTACAATGAGCAGTTCTTC
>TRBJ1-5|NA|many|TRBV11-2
CASSLYGTSNQPQHF
TGTGCCAGCAGCTTATACGGGACAAGCAATCAGCCCCAGCATTTT
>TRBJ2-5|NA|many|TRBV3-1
CASTAVQETQYF
TGTGCCAGCACGGCGGTTCAAGAGACCCAGTACTTC
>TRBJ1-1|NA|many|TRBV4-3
CASSQDTYMNTEAFF
TGCGCCAGCAGCCAAGATACGTACATGAACACTGAAGCTTTCTTT
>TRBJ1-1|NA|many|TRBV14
CASSQEMASEAFF
TGTGCCAGCAGCCAAGAGATGGCCAGTGAAGCTTTCTTT
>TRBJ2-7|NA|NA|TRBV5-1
CASSLDRAYSYEQYF
TGCGCCAGCAGCTTGGATCGCGCCTACTCCTACGAGCAGTACTTC
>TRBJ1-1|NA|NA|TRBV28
CASSLTPGMNTEAFF
TGTGCCAGCAGTCTTACCCCAGGGATGAACACTGAAGCTTTCTTT
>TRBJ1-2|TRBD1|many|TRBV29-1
CSVLGTATKGYTF
TGCAGCGTTCTAGGGACAGCAACTAAGGGCTACACCTTC
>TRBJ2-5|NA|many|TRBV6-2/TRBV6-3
CASSYSTPSGETQYF
TGTGCCAGCAGTTACTCAACGCCCTCAGGGGAGACCCAGTACTTC
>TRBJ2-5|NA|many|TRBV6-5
CASRRSGWGETQYF
TGTGCCAGCAGACGTTCCGGGTGGGGGGAGACCCAGTACTTC
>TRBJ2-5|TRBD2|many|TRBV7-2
CASSLEGLAGGKYQETQYF
TGTGCCAGCAGCTTAGAGGGACTAGCGGGAGGGAAGTACCAAGAGACCCAGTACTTC
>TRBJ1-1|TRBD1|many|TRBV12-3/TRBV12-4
CASRDPDRANTEAFF
TGTGCCAGCAGGGATCCCGACAGGGCGAACACTGAAGCTTTCTTT
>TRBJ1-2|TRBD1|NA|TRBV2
CASTRSRDRGADYGYTF
TGTGCCAGCACAAGATCCCGGGACAGGGGCGCGGACTATGGCTACACCTTC
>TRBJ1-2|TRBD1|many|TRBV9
CASSVGDSPGYTF
TGTGCCAGCAGCGTAGGGGACAGTCCTGGCTACACCTTC
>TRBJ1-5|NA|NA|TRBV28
CASRQDQPQHF
TGTGCCAGCAGGCAGGACCAGCCCCAGCATTTT